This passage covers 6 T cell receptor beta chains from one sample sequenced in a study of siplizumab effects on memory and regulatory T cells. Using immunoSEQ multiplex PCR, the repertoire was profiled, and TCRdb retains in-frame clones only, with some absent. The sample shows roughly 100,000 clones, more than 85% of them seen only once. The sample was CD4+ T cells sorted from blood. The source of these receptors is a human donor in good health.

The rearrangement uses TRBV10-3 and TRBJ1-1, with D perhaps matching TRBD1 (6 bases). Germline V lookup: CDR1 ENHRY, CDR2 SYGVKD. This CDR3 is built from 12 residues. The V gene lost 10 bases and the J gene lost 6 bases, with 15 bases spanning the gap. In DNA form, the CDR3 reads TGTGCCACGGGGGCCGGGGAGGCTGAAGCTTTCTTT. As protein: CATGAGEAEAFF.

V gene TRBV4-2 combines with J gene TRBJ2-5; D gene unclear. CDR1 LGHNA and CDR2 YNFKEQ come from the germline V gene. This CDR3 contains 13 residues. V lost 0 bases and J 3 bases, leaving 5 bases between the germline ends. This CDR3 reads CASSQDQKETQYF. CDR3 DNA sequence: TGTGCCAGCAGCCAAGACCAGAAAGAGACCCAGTACTTC.

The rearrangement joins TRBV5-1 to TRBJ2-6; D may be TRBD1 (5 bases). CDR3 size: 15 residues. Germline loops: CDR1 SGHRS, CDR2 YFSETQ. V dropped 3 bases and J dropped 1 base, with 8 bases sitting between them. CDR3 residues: CASSSSGSGANVLTF. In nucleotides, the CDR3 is TGCGCCAGCAGCTCGTCAGGGTCTGGGGCCAACGTCCTGACTTTC. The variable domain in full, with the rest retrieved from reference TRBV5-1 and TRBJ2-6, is KAGVTQTPRYLIKTRGQQVTLSCSPISGHRSVSWYQQTPGQGLQFLFEYFSETQRNKGNFPGRFSGRQFSNSRSEMNVSTLELGDSALYLCASSSSGSGANVLTFGAGSRLTVL.

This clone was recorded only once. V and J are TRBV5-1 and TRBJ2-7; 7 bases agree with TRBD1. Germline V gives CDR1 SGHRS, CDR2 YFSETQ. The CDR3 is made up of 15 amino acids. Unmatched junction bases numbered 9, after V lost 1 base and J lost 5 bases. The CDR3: CASSLPRTGHDEQYF. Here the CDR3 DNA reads TGCGCCAGCAGCTTGCCGAGGACAGGACACGACGAGCAGTACTTC.

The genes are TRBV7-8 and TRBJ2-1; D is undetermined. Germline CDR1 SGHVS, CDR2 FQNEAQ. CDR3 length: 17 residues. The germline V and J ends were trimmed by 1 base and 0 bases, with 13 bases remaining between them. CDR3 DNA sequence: TGTGCCAGCAGCTTAGTTATTGTCACGAGCTCCTACAATGAGCAGTTCTTC. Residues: CASSLVIVTSSYNEQFF.

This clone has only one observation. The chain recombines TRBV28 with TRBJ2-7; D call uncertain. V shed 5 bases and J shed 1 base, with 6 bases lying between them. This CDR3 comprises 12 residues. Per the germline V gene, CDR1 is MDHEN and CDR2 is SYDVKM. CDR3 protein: CASSGVSYEQYF. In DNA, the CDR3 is TGTGCCAGCAGTGGGGTGTCCTACGAGCAGTACTTC.